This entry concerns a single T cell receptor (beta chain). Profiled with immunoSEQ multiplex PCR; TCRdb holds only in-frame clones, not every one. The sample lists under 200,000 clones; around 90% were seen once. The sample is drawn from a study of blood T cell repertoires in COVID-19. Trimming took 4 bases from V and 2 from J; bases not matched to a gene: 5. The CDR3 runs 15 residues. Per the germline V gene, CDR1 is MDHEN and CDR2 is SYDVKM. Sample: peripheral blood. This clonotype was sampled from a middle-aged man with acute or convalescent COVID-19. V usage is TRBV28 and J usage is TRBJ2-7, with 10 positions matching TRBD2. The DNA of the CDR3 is TGTGCCAGCAGTTCTACTAGCGGGGCGACCTACGAGCAGTACTTC. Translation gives CASSSTSGATYEQYF. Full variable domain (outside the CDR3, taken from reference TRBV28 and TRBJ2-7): DVKVTQSSRYLVKRTGEKVFLECVQDMDHENMFWYRQDPGLGLRLIYFSYDVKMKEKGDIPEGYSVSREKKERFSLILESASTNQTSMYLCASSSTSGATYEQYFGPGTRLTVT.